These T cell receptor beta chains were read from a single sample in a study of control samples from healthy donors and cancer patients. Data came from immunoSEQ multiplex PCR; TCRdb stores just in-frame clones and leaves some out. Here the sample spans roughly 93,000 clones, around nine tenths being singletons. The sample was PBMCs. The receptors come from a woman between 50 and 59 years old with colorectal cancer. Both conserved end residues are part of each CDR3. D genes are given only for firm matches.

V | D | CDR3
TRBV5-1 | - | CASSPEGPNTGELFF
TRBV9 | - | CASSAQVRNTGELFF
TRBV5-1 | - | CASSLDVGSGELFF
TRBV4-1 | - | CASSQDRLGGGHSYNEQFF
TRBV5-1 | TRBD2 | CASSLGGTSGGFEQFF
TRBV6-6 | TRBD2 | CASQRGLQETQYF
TRBV28 | TRBD2 | CASSSMGASGGTDTQYF
TRBV5-1 | - | CASSKGATGNTIYF
TRBV5-1 | TRBD1 | CASSRDRYSEQFF
TRBV25-1 | - | CASSESGRAYNEQFF
TRBV20-1 | - | CSARDVETQYF
TRBV7-2 | - | CASSPGGTEAFF
TRBV7-2 | - | CASSGRLSGSTDTQYF
TRBV9 | TRBD1 | CASSVTTGGGFETQYF
TRBV6-5 | TRBD1 | CASRGQGFNQPQHF
TRBV4-3 | TRBD1 | CASSQVLGGRGYTF
TRBV6-2/TRBV6-3 | - | CASSSTGTEAFF
TRBV6-6 | - | CASSPNHRAEAFF
TRBV4-1 | TRBD1 | CASSRGTGVNTEAFF
TRBV4-1 | - | CASSWTDNYGYTF
TRBV6-1 | - | CASSDRRNQPQHF
TRBV18 | - | CASSALDSGHTEAFF
TRBV5-5 | TRBD2 | CASSTGLAGGQQETQYF
TRBV14 | - | CASSPPGALTDTQYF
TRBV12-3/TRBV12-4 | - | CASSFAGTGELFF
TRBV10-2 | TRBD1 | CASSIDRGKETQYF
TRBV28 | - | CASSLVVRQETQYF
TRBV3-1/TRBV3-2 | - | CASSIRTAEQFF
TRBV3-1/TRBV3-2 | TRBD2 | CASSQVADSGGPTDTQYF
TRBV5-1 | - | CASSLEGGPLLENYGYTF
TRBV5-4 | - | CASSLAGDYGYTF
TRBV11-3 | - | CASSRTATEAFF
TRBV19 | - | CASSTPGTSMEKLFF
TRBV5-1 | - | CASSLAETFEQFF
TRBV3-1/TRBV3-2 | TRBD2 | CASSQVSGGRYNEQFF
TRBV9 | TRBD1 | CASSVSGQGYEKLFF
TRBV7-2 | - | CASSSRVTNGQPQHF
TRBV6-2/TRBV6-3 | TRBD1 | CASSKPTGQETQYF
TRBV24-1 | - | CATSDRAAQETQYF
TRBV7-2 | - | CASSLMGVDSPLHF